This entry is about one T cell receptor (beta chain). Random hexamers were used to reverse transcribe the RNA input (0.5 to 1 ug). In TCRdb, the immunoSEQ multiplex PCR reads were re-called with MiXCR into one record per CDR3 protein. The data contain about 190,000 distinct CDR3 sequences, approximately 95% of them singletons. This specimen comes from a study of CD8 T cells in Susac syndrome. Study details: Within the sequenced Susac syndrome patient group, six exhibited active disease and under 10 were in remission.

J was trimmed by 4 bases and V by 4 bases; bases with no gene match: 4. CDR3 length: 15 residues. What was sequenced was CD4+ T cells from PBMCs. The receptor comes from a human donor with Susac syndrome. V and J are TRBV12-3 or TRBV12-4 and TRBJ2-1, with 10 positions matching TRBD2. CDR3 protein: CASSSPSGGYNEQFF. The CDR3 DNA reads as TGTGCCAGCAGTTCCCCTAGCGGGGGTTACAATGAGCAGTTCTTC.